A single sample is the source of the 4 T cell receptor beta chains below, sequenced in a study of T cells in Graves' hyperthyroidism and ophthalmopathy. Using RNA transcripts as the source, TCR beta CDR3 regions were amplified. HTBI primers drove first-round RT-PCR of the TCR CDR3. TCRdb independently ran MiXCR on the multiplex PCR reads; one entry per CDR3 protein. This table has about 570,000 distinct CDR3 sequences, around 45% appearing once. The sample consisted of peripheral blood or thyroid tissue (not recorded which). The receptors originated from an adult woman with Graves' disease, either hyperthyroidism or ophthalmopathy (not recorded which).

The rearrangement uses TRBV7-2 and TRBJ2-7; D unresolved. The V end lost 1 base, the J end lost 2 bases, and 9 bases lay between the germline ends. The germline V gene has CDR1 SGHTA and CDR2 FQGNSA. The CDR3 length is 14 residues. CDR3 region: CASSLGVGPYEQYF. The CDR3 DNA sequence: TGTGCCAGCAGCTTAGGTGTTGGTCCCTACGAGCAGTACTTC.

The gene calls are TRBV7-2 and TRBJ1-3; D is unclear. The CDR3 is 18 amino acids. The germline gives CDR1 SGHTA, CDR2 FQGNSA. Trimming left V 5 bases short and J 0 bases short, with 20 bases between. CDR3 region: CASSKQNRLGYSGNTIYF. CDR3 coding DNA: TGTGCCAGCAGCAAACAAAATCGGCTGGGCTACTCTGGAAACACCATATATTTT.

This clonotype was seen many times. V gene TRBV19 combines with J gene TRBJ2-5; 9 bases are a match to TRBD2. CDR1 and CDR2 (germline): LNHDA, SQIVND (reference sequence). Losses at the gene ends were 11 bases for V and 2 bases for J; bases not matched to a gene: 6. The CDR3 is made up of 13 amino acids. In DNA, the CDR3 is TGTGCCGTAGGGCTAGCGGGGCAAGAGACCCAGTACTTC. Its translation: CAVGLAGQETQYF.

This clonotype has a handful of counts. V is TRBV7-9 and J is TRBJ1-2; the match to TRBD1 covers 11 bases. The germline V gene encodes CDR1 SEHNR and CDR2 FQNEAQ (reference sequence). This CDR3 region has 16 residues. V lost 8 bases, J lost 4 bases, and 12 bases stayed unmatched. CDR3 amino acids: CASSHIGQGASYGYTF. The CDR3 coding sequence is TGTGCCAGCTCCCACATCGGACAGGGGGCGTCCTATGGCTACACCTTC.